This T cell receptor (beta chain) emerged from a study of OX40 agonist ivuxolimab in advanced cancers. Across the study: Patients were given ivuxolimab, an antibody that agonizes OX40 (CD134). Across the patients, intravenous ivuxolimab was delivered every 2 weeks at 0.01 to 10 mg/kg. Whole-study findings and limits: Certain nonresponders likewise exhibited a low normalized T-cell clonal expansion.

With regard to this clone: The antigen is not known.

The CDR3 covers 13 residues. Trimming took 5 bases from V and 0 from J, leaving 5 bases between them. The germline CDR1 and CDR2 sequences are LNHNV and YYDKDF (reference sequence). TCRdb's copy holds only in-frame clones and misses some; the assay was immunoSEQ multiplex PCR. The data show tens of thousands of clones, 90% to 95% seen once. The clonotype originates from an adult with an advanced solid tumor such as melanoma, head and neck, liver or kidney cancer. The sequences come from CD4+ or CD8+ T cells sorted from blood, collected in a trial of the OX40 agonist ivuxolimab. The rearrangement uses TRBV15 and TRBJ1-5, with D unresolved. This CDR3 reads CATSEYSNQPQHF. In nucleotides, the CDR3 is TGTGCCACCAGCGAATATAGCAATCAGCCCCAGCATTTT.